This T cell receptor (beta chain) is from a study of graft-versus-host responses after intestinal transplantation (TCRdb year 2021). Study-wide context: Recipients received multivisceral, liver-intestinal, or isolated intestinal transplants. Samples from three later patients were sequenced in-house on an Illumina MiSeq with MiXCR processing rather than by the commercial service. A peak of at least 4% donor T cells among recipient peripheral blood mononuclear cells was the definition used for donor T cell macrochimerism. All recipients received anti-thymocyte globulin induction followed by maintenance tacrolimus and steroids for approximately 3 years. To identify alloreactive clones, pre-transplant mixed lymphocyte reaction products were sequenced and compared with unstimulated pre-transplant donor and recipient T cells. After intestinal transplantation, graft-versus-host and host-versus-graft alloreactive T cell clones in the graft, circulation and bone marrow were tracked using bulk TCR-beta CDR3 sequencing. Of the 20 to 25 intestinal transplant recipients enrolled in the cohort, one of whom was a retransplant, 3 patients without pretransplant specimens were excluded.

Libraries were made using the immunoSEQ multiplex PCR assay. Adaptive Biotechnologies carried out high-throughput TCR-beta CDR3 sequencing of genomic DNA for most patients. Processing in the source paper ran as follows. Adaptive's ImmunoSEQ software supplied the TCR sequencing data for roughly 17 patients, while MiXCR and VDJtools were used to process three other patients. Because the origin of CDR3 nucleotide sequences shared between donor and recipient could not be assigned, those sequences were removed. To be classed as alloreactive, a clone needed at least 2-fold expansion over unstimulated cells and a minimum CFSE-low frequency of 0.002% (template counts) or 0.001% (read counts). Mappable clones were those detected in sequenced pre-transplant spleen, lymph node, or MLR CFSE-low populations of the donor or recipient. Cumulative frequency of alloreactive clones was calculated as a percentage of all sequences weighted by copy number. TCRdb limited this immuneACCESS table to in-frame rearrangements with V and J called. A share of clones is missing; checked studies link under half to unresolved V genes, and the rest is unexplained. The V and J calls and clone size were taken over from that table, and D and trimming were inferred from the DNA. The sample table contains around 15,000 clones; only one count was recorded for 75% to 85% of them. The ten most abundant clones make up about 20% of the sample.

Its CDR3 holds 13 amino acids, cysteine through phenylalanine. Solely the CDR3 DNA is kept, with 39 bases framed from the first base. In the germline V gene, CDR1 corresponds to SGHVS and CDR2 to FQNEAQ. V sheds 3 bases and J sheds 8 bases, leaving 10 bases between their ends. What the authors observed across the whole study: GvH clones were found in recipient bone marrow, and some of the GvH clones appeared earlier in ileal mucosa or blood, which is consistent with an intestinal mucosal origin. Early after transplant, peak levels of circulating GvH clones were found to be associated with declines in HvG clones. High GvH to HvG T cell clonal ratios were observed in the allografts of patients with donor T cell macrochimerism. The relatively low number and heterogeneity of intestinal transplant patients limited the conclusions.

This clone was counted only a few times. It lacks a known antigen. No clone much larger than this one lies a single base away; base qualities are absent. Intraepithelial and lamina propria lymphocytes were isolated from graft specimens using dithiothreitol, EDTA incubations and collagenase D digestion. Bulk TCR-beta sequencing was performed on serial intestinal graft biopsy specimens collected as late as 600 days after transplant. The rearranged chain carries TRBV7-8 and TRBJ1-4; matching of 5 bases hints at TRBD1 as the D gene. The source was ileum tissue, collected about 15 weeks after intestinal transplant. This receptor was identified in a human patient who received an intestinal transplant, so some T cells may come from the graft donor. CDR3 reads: CASSLGVGEKLFF. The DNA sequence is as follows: TGTGCCAGCAGCTTGGGGGTCGGGGAAAAACTGTTTTTT. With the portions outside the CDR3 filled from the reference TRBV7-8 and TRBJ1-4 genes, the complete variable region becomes GAGVSQSPRYKVAKRGQDVALRCDPISGHVSLFWYQQALGQGPEFLTYFQNEAQLDKSGLPSDRFFAERPEGSVSTLKIQRTQQEDSAVYLCASSLGVGEKLFFGSGTQLSVL.